Listed below are T cell receptor beta chains from one sample, sequenced in a study of T cells in pancreatic ductal adenocarcinoma. Repertoires were generated with immunoSEQ multiplex PCR, while TCRdb's copy carries only in-frame clones and drops some. Found here are tens of thousands of clones, around 90% of them singletons; the top ten hold 2.2%. The sample was PBMCs. The receptors originated from a human donor with pancreatic ductal adenocarcinoma. Both conserved end residues are part of each CDR3. The D gene is left open where the match is weak. The size entry is marked missing in some rows and otherwise reads once, few, many or a size class.

v_call	clone_size	j_call	d_call	cdr3_nt	cdr3_aa
TRBV13	-	TRBJ2-2	TRBD2	TGTGCCAGCAGCCAGAGGACTAGCGGGAGGACCGGGGAGCTGTTTTTT	CASSQRTSGRTGELFF
TRBV10-1	-	TRBJ1-5	TRBD1	TGCGCCAGCAGTGAGGGACAGGGTCCCAATCAGCCCCAGCATTTT	CASSEGQGPNQPQHF
TRBV6-6	once	TRBJ2-2	-	TGTGCCAGCAGTTTGGTAGCGGCGAACACCGGGGAGCTGTTTTTT	CASSLVAANTGELFF
TRBV6-1	once	TRBJ1-1	-	TGTGCCAGCAGTTCACCTTACTCGTTGGACACTGAAGCTTTCTTT	CASSSPYSLDTEAFF
TRBV7-2	-	TRBJ2-3	TRBD1	TGTGCCAGCAGCCAAACAGGGGTGGGCACAGATACGCAGTATTTT	CASSQTGVGTDTQYF
TRBV7-9	-	TRBJ1-5	-	TGTGCCAGCAGCTTAGTTGTAGGCGGAGTTAATCAGCCCCAGCATTTT	CASSLVVGGVNQPQHF
TRBV5-5	-	TRBJ1-1	TRBD1	TGTGCCAGCAGCTCCTCCGGGACAGTGAACACTGAAGCTTTCTTT	CASSSSGTVNTEAFF
TRBV7-9	-	TRBJ1-1	-	TGTGCCAGCAGCGCGGACCGCAGGAACACTGAAGCTTTCTTT	CASSADRRNTEAFF
TRBV14	-	TRBJ2-7	TRBD1	TGTGCCAGCAGCCAAGCGAGGGACAGGCTCCTTTTGACCTACGAGCAGTACTTC	CASSQARDRLLLTYEQYF
TRBV5-1	-	TRBJ2-3	-	TGCGCCAGCAGCTTGGTGGTCCGAAGCACAGATACGCAGTATTTT	CASSLVVRSTDTQYF
TRBV5-4	-	TRBJ2-7	TRBD2	TGTGCCAGCAGCTTGGCAGCGGGAGGGCCTTACGAGCAGTACTTC	CASSLAAGGPYEQYF
TRBV7-6	-	TRBJ2-2	-	TGTGCCAGCAGCCCATTCCAGGGGACCGGGGAGCTGTTTTTT	CASSPFQGTGELFF
TRBV19	-	TRBJ1-1	-	TGTGCCAGTAGTAACGGACAGTACACTGAAGCTTTCTTT	CASSNGQYTEAFF
TRBV5-1	-	TRBJ2-2	TRBD1	TGCGCCAGCAGTAGAAGAGGGACAGGGAGCACCGGGGAGCTGTTTTTT	CASSRRGTGSTGELFF
TRBV9	-	TRBJ2-1	TRBD1	TGTGCCAGCAGCGGGGGGACAGGGAGCGTCTCAGCGTTCTACAATGAGCAGTTCTTC	CASSGGTGSVSAFYNEQFF
TRBV27	-	TRBJ1-1	-	TGTGCCAGCAGTCCCCGACCCGGGAGGGAAGCTTTCTTT	CASSPRPGREAFF
TRBV29-1	-	TRBJ1-1	-	TGCAGCGTCGTGACTCACCTGAACACTGAAGCTTTCTTT	CSVVTHLNTEAFF
TRBV4-1	-	TRBJ1-1	-	TGCGCCAGCAGCCAACTCGTGACTCGGGACGGGACCTCTGAAGCTTTCTTT	CASSQLVTRDGTSEAFF
TRBV18	-	TRBJ2-3	-	TGTGCCAGCTCACCATTGGCAGGTCCCTCTAGCACAGATACGCAGTATTTT	CASSPLAGPSSTDTQYF
TRBV5-1	-	TRBJ1-3	-	TGCGCCAGCAGCTTGGGTTCGCTGCCCCGAGACACCATATATTTT	CASSLGSLPRDTIYF
TRBV19	-	TRBJ2-1	-	TGTGCCAGTAGTAGCTCTCGGGCCAATGAGCAGTTCTTC	CASSSSRANEQFF
TRBV6-5	-	TRBJ1-1	-	TGTGCCAGCAGAAGGGGGGGTAGCCACACTGAAGCTTTCTTT	CASRRGGSHTEAFF
TRBV5-1	once	TRBJ2-4	TRBD2	TGCGCCAGCAGCTCGGCCGGGACTAGCGGGGCTCAGTACTTC	CASSSAGTSGAQYF
TRBV9	once	TRBJ2-5	-	TGTGCCAGCGGGGGTTCGAGCGGCTGGGGGGAGACCCAGTACTTC	CASGGSSGWGETQYF
TRBV5-5	-	TRBJ1-2	-	TGTGCCAGCAGCTTGGCGGGAGACTATGGCTACACCTTC	CASSLAGDYGYTF